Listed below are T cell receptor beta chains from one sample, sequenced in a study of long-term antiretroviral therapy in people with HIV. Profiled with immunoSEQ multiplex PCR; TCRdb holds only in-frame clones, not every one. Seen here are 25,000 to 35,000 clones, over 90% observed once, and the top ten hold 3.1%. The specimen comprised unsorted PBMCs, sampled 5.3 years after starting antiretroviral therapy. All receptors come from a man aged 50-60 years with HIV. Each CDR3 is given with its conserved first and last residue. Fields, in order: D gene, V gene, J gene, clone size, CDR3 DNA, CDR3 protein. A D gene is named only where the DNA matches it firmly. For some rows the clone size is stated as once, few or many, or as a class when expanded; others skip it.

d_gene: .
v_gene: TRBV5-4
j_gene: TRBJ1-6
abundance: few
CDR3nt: TGTGCCAGCAGCTATGGTAGTTCACCCCTCCACTTT
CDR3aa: CASSYGSSPLHF

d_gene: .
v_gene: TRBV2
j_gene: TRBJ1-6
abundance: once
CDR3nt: TGTGCCAGCAGTGACCTGGGTTCACTTTATAATTCACCCCTCCACTTT
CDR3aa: CASSDLGSLYNSPLHF

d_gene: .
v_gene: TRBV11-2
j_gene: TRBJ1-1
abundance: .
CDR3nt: TGTGCCAGCAGCTTAGCCATGAACACTGAAGCTTTCTTT
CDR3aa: CASSLAMNTEAFF

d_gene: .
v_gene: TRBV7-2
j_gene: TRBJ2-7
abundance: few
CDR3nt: TGTGCCAGCAGCACCGACGGCGGCGAGCAGTACTTC
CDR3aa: CASSTDGGEQYF

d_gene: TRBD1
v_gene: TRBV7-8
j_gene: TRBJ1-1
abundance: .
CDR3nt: TGTGCCACCGGACGGTCGGACAGGGGGCTCGGAAACACTGAAGCTTTCTTT
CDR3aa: CATGRSDRGLGNTEAFF

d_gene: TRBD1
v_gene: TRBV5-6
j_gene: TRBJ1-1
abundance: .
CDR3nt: TGTGCCAGCAGCTTGGACAGGGGAAACGTGAACACTGAAGCTTTCTTT
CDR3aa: CASSLDRGNVNTEAFF

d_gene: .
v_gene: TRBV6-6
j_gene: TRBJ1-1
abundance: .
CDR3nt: TGTGCCAGCTTCCCCACCGGCAGGAACACTGAAGCTTTCTTT
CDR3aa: CASFPTGRNTEAFF

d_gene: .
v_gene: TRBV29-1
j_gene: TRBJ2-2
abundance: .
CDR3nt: TGCAGCGTTGACCCAGGGGCCACCGGGGAGCTGTTTTTT
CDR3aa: CSVDPGATGELFF

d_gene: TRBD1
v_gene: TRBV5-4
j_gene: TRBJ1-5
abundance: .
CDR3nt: TGTGCCAGCAGCTTGGGACAGGGGGTAAGTCAGCCCCAGCATTTT
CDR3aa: CASSLGQGVSQPQHF

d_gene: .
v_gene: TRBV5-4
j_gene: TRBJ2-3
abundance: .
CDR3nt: TGTGCCAGCAGCTTGGGCAGGGCGGTTGATACGCAGTATTTT
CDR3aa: CASSLGRAVDTQYF

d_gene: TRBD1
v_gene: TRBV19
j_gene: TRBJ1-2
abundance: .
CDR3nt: TGTGCCAGTAGTATATCGGTCTCCAGGGGGCCGACCTTC
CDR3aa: CASSISVSRGPTF

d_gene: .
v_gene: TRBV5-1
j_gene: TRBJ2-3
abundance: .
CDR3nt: TGCGCCAGCAGCTTGGAGGTCTACACAGATACGCAGTATTTT
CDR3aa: CASSLEVYTDTQYF

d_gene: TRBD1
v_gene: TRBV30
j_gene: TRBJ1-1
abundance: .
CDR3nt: TGTGCCTGGGAGGGACAGTCGAACACTGAAGCTTTCTTT
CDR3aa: CAWEGQSNTEAFF

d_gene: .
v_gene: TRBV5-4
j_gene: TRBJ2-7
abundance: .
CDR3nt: TGTGCCAGCAGCTTGGCCGGCAACTCCTACGAGCAGTACTTC
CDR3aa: CASSLAGNSYEQYF

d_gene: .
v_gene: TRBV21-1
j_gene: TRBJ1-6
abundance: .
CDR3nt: TGTGCCAGCCCCCTTAGACAGGGGAATTCACCCCTCCACTTT
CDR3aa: CASPLRQGNSPLHF

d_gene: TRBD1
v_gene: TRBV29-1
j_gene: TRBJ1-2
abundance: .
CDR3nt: TGCAGCGTTGATGGCGAGGGGGCAATAGGCGGCTACACCTTC
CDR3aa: CSVDGEGAIGGYTF

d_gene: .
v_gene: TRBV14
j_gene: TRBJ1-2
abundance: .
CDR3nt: TGTGCCAGCAGCCAATCAGGGGATGAGAACTATGGCTACACCTTC
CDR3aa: CASSQSGDENYGYTF

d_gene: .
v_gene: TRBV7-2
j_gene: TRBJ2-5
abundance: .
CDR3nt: TGTGCCAGCAGGCAGGGTGGCCGCCTCCAAGAGACCCAGTACTTC
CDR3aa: CASRQGGRLQETQYF

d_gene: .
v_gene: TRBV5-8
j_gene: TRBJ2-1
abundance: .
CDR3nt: TGTGCCAGCAGGGTACCATACAATGAGCAGTTCTTC
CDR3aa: CASRVPYNEQFF

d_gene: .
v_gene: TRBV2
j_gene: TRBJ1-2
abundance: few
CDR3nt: TGTGCCAGCAGTGAAGAGACTACCTATGGCTACACCTTC
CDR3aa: CASSEETTYGYTF

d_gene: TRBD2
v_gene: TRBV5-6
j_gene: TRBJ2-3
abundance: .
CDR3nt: TGTGCCAGCAGCCGTGGGCAGGGACTAGGCGGCACAAATACGCAGTATTTT
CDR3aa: CASSRGQGLGGTNTQYF

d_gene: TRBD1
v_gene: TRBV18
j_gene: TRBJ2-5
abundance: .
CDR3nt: TGTGCCAGCTCACCCAGGGGGAACAGGGAGGAGACCCAGTACTTC
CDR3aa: CASSPRGNREETQYF

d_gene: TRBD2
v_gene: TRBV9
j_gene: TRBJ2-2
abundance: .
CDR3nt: TGTGCCAGCAGCGTAGAGGGAGGGATCTACACCGGGGAGCTGTTTTTT
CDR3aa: CASSVEGGIYTGELFF

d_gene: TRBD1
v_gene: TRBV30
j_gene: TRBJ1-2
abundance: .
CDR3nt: TGTGCCTGGGTTTCCGGGACAGGGTCTAATCTTGGCTACACCTTC
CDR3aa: CAWVSGTGSNLGYTF

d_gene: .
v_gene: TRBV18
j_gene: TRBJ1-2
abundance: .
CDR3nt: TGTGCCAGCTCAGTACCGGGCCTCTATGGCTACACCTTC
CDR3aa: CASSVPGLYGYTF

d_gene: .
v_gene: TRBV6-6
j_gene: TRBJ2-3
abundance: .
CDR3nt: TGTGCCAGCAGTACAGGAATCTACACAGATACGCAGTATTTT
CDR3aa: CASSTGIYTDTQYF

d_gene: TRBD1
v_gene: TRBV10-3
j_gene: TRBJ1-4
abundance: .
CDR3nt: TGTGCCATCAGCCCGGGACAGGGTAATGAAAAACTGTTTTTT
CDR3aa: CAISPGQGNEKLFF

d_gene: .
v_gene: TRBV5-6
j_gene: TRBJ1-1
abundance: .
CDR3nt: TGTGCCAGCAGCAGGGGTACTGAAGCTTTCTTT
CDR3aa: CASSRGTEAFF

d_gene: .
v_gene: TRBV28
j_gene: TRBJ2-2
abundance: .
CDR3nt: TGTGCCAGTAAGGGGGGAAGGGAGCTGTTTTTT
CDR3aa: CASKGGRELFF

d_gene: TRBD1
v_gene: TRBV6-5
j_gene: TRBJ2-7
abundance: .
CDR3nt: TGTGCCAGCAGTTACTCGGGCGACAGGGGAGGCTACGAGCAGTACTTC
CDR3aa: CASSYSGDRGGYEQYF

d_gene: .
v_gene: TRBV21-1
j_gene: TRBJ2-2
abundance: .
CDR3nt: TGTGCCAGCAGCAACCCGGGACAGGGGAACACCGGGGAGCTGTTTTTT
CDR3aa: CASSNPGQGNTGELFF

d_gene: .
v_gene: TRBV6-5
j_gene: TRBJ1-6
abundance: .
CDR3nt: TGTGCCAGCAGTTTCAGATCAGGGAATTCACCCCTCCACTTT
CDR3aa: CASSFRSGNSPLHF

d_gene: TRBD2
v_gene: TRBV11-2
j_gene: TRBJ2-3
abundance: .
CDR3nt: TGTGCCAGCAGCATACTAGCGGGGGCGAGCACAGATACGCAGTATTTT
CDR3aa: CASSILAGASTDTQYF

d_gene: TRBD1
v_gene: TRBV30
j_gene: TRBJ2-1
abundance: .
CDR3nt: TGTGCCTGTAGTCAGGGGGTAGGGAATGAGCAGTTCTTC
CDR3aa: CACSQGVGNEQFF

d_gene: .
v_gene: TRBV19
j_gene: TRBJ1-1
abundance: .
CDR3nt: TGTGCCAGTAGTCCCCGGGGGGGGAGTCACACTGAAGCTTTCTTT
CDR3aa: CASSPRGGSHTEAFF

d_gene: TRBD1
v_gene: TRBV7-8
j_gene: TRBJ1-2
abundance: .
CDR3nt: TGTGCCAGCAGCTCGGGACAGGGTTATGGCTACACCTTC
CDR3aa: CASSSGQGYGYTF

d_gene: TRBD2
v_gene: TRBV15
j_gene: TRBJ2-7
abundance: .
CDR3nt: TGTGCCACCAGCAGAGATCGGGGACTAGCGTCCGAGCAGTACTTC
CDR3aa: CATSRDRGLASEQYF

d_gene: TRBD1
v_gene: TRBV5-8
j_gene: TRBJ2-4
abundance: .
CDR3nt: TGTGCCAGCAGCTTGGAGCGGACAGGGGGCAGCATTCAGTACTTC
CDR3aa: CASSLERTGGSIQYF

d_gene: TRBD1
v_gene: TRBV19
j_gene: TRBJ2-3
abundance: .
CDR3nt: TGTGCCAGTAGTATAGGGGACAGCCTCACAGATACGCAGTATTTT
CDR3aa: CASSIGDSLTDTQYF

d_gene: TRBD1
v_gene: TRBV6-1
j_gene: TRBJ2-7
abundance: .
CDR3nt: TGTGCCAGCAGTGATCCGGGACAGGCGTCCTACGAGCAGTACTTC
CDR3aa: CASSDPGQASYEQYF

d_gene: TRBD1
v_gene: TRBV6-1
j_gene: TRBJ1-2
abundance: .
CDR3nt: TGTGCCAGCAGTGACGGCGGGACAGGGGCTTTTAACTATGGCTACACCTTC
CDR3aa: CASSDGGTGAFNYGYTF

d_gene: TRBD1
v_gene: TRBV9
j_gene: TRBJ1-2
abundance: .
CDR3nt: TGTGCCAGCAGCGACCCGGGACAGGGGGCTGATCTTGTCGGCTACACCTTC
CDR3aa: CASSDPGQGADLVGYTF

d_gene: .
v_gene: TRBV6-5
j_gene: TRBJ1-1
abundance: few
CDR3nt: TGTGCCAGCAGTCCTTATGGTGAAAGGACTGAAGCTTTCTTT
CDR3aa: CASSPYGERTEAFF

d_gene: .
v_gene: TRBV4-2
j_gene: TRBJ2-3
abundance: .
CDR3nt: TGTGCCAGCAGCCAAGAGGGGGCGGGGGCTAGCACAGATACGCAGTATTTT
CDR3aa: CASSQEGAGASTDTQYF

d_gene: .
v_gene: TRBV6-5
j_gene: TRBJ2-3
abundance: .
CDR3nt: TGTGCCAGCAGTTACTTTGGCGGCACAGATACGCAGTATTTT
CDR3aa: CASSYFGGTDTQYF

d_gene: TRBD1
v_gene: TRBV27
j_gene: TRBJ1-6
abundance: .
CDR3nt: TGTGCCAGCAGTTACCGCTTAGACAGGGGAAATTCACCCCTCCACTTT
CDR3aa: CASSYRLDRGNSPLHF

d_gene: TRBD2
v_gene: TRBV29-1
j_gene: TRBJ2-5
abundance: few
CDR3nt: TGCAGCGTCGCCCTAGCGGGGGGCCAAGAGACCCAGTACTTC
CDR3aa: CSVALAGGQETQYF

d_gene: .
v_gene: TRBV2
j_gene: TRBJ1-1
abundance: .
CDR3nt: TGTGCCAGCAGTGAAAGGGAGAACACTGAAGCTTTCTTT
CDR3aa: CASSERENTEAFF

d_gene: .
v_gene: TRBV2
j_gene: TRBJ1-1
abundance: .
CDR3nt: TGTGCCAGCAGGGACCGGGACGGCGGAATGGAAGCTTTCTTT
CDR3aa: CASRDRDGGMEAFF

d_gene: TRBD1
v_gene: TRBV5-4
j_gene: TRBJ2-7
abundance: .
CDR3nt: TGTGCCAGCAGCTTGGCCGCGACAGGGATTTCCTACGAGCAGTACTTC
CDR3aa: CASSLAATGISYEQYF

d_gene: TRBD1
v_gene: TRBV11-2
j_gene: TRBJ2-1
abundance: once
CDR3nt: TGTGCCAGCAGCCTACAGGGGGATGAGCAGTTCTTC
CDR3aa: CASSLQGDEQFF